This is a list of T cell receptor beta chains from one sample in a study of OX40 agonist ivuxolimab in advanced cancers. Measured with immunoSEQ multiplex PCR; TCRdb has only the in-frame clones, and not every one. The repertoire includes fewer than 100,000 clones, around 86% of them detected once, and around 6.5% sits in the top ten. Source: CD4+ or CD8+ T cells sorted from blood, taken in a trial of the OX40 agonist ivuxolimab. The source is an adult with an advanced solid tumor such as melanoma, head and neck, liver or kidney cancer. CDR3s leave out the opening cysteine and the closing phenylalanine or tryptophan. Fields, in order: V gene, J gene, CDR3 protein.

>TRBV7-6|TRBJ1-6
ASSLPGENSPLH
>TRBV1|TRBJ1-1
TSSPSARQEKDSVRNTEAF
>TRBV7-9|TRBJ2-6
ASSLAGSRANVLT
>TRBV6-6|TRBJ2-7
ASRGTSASYEQY
>TRBV9|TRBJ2-7
ASSISGSSYEQY
>TRBV9|TRBJ1-5
ASSVDGGGNQPQH
>TRBV19|TRBJ2-1
ASSISRTGPYNEQF
>TRBV6-1|TRBJ2-7
ASNLLGQDSYEQY
>TRBV27|TRBJ2-7
ASSPIREQY
>TRBV19|TRBJ1-1
ASRSGRAWEAF
>TRBV19|TRBJ2-7
ASKSRVSYEQY
>TRBV4-3|TRBJ2-7
ASSQEGVAGYEQY
>TRBV5-6|TRBJ2-3
ASSLGAGPGDTQY
>TRBV15|TRBJ2-5
ATSRQAGGRETQY
>TRBV11-3|TRBJ2-3
ASSLDSSRTDTQY
>TRBV10-3|TRBJ1-1
AIEGTGDSEAF
>TRBV7-2|TRBJ2-1
ASSVGTSGRGEQF
>TRBV7-2|TRBJ2-2
ASSLGQGEQTGELF
>TRBV5-1|TRBJ1-4
ASTSGGGEKLF
>TRBV6-4|TRBJ1-4
ASSEGSRSGEKLF
>TRBV19|TRBJ2-7
ASSFRQGAREQY
>TRBV7-2|TRBJ1-2
ASSLWPGRDYGYT
>TRBV5-5|TRBJ2-7
ASSPGGGAGSSYEQY
>TRBV7-2|TRBJ1-1
ASSPRRAGNTEAF
>TRBV7-7|TRBJ2-5
ASSLAGQGRETQY
>TRBV4-1|TRBJ2-6
ASSSWTGRPKANVLT
>TRBV27|TRBJ1-2
ASSPGQGSYGYT
>TRBV11-3|TRBJ1-1
ASGQGANTEAF
>TRBV28|TRBJ1-4
ASSLPGQGAKLF
>TRBV28|TRBJ2-5
ASSPLGNQETQY
>TRBV11-2|TRBJ2-7
ASSLGHVTGGEQY
>TRBV11-3|TRBJ2-2
ASSFGGRGGPGLGELF
>TRBV5-6|TRBJ2-1
ASGRGALDNEQF
>TRBV30|TRBJ2-3
AWSGRGGAEDTQY
>TRBV18|TRBJ1-1
ASSPSENTEAF
>TRBV20-1|TRBJ1-2
SARQGDGYT